These 12 T cell receptor beta chains were all obtained from the same sample, sequenced in a study of human T cells and chemical hapten exposure. TCRdb re-analysed the RACE reads in MiXCR, keeping a single row per CDR3 protein. The table includes some 110,000 distinct CDR3 sequences, less than 40% detected once. The sample's time point: patch test 3, about 24 weeks after DPC sensitization. Treatment noted: therapeutic diphenylcyclopropenone sensitization with weekly scalp DPC. The source material was whole blood, sampled in connection with sensitization to the hapten diphenylcyclopropenone (DPC). These TCRs come from a man aged 35-49 years with alopecia areata. Some clones in this sample may be carry-over from other donors' samples.

This clonotype turned up a few times. This chain joins TRBV11-2 and TRBJ2-7, with TRBD2 matching over 14 bases. The CDR3 covers 16 residues. Germline values: CDR1 SGHAT, CDR2 FQNNGV. V shed 3 bases and J 6 bases; nucleotides not matched to a gene: 7. CDR3 residues: CASSFGLAGGGGEQYV. The CDR3, as DNA: TGTGCCAGCAGCTTCGGACTAGCGGGGGGAGGGGGCGAGCAGTACGTC.

The chain couples TRBV12-3 or TRBV12-4 to TRBJ2-1; D unresolved. The CDR3 has 10 residues. V was cut by 6 bases and J by 7 bases, with 4 bases left in between. CDR3 DNA sequence: TGTGCCAGCAGGGGAAATGAGCAGTTCTTC. Translated, it gives CASRGNEQFF.

The chain recombines TRBV3-1 with TRBJ1-6; 11 bases fit TRBD1. This CDR3 is built from 15 residues. CDR1 and CDR2 (germline): LGHDT, YNNKEL (reference sequence). J lost 10 bases, V lost 1 base, and 3 bases had no gene match. CDR3 nucleotides: TGTGCCAGCAGCCAAGGGACAGGGGGCCTGTCACCCCTCCACTTT. It yields the protein CASSQGTGGLSPLHF.

This chain uses TRBV24-1 with TRBJ2-5; D is perhaps TRBD1 or TRBD2 (7 bases each). CDR1 is KGHDR and CDR2 is SFDVKD in the germline V gene. V was clipped by 4 bases and J by 1 base, with 12 bases between them. The CDR3 length is 15 residues. The CDR3 bases are TGTGCCACCAGTGAGGGGAGGGGGCCCCAAGAGACCCAGTACTTC. This sequence encodes CATSEGRGPQETQYF.

V gene TRBV9 combines with J gene TRBJ2-2, with a weak D call TRBD1 (5 bases). Looked up from germline, CDR1 is SGDLS and CDR2 is YYNGEE. Trimming removed 0 bases from V and 5 bases from J, with 8 bases in between. The CDR3 runs to 14 residues. CDR3 loop: CASSVGGGTGELFF. CDR3 bases: TGTGCCAGCAGCGTAGGGGGCGGTACCGGGGAGCTGTTTTTT.

This clonotype occurred a few times. The V and J genes are TRBV30 and TRBJ2-3; 7 nucleotides match TRBD1. Germline V gene sequence: CDR1 GTSNPN, CDR2 SVGIG (reference sequence). The CDR3 covers 13 residues. Trimming at V came to 4 bases and at J to 4 bases, leaving 5 bases not matched to a gene. CDR3 residues: CAWMSGQADTQYF. In nucleotides, the CDR3 is TGTGCCTGGATGTCAGGACAGGCAGATACGCAGTATTTT.

V gene TRBV7-9 combines with J gene TRBJ2-3; no clear D gene. Trimming left V 3 bases short and J 1 base short, with 11 bases between. Per germline, CDR1 SEHNR and CDR2 FQNEAQ (reference sequence). The CDR3 runs 15 residues. CDR3 in DNA: TGTGCCAGCAGCTTTATCGCGGCAGGCACAGATACGCAGTATTTT. Translating it yields CASSFIAAGTDTQYF. Together with reference TRBV7-9 and TRBJ2-3, the CDR3 gives the full variable domain: DTGVSQNPRHKITKRGQNVTFRCDPISEHNRLYWYRQTLGQGPEFLTYFQNEAQLEKSRLLSDRFSAERPKGSFSTLEIQRTEQGDSAMYLCASSFIAAGTDTQYFGPGTRLTVL.

This clonotype was seen a single time. The J gene is TRBJ1-1, the V gene TRBV3-1; 8 bases align to TRBD1. Looked up from germline, CDR1 is LGHDT and CDR2 is YNNKEL (reference sequence). The junction had 8 bases not matched to a gene; V was cut back by 3 bases and J by 5 bases. The CDR3 is 15 residues long. The CDR3 loop reads CASSQPGTGTTEAFF. The DNA for the CDR3 is TGTGCCAGCAGCCAGCCCGGGACAGGCACGACTGAAGCTTTCTTT.

This clonotype has a handful of counts. The chain recombines TRBV10-3 with TRBJ2-7; D is perhaps TRBD1 (7 bases). V dropped 3 bases and J dropped 5 bases, with 14 bases sitting between them. The CDR3 consists of 14 residues. Germline V gene lookup returns CDR1 ENHRY and CDR2 SYGVKD. The CDR3 DNA sequence: TGTGCCATCAGTGATGGCAGGGGGGCGAACGAGCAGTACTTC. Protein sequence: CAISDGRGANEQYF.

Many counts were recorded for this clonotype. The chain has TRBV10-3 and TRBJ2-3; 7 bases match TRBD2. Unmatched junction bases numbered 3, after V lost 0 bases and J lost 3 bases. This CDR3 spans 15 amino acids. CDR1 is ENHRY, CDR2 SYGVKD, per germline. CDR3 DNA: TGTGCCATCAGTGAGTCGCGGGAGAAAACAGATACGCAGTATTTT. Translation gives CAISESREKTDTQYF.

This chain uses TRBV12-3 or TRBV12-4 with TRBJ1-1, with D possibly TRBD1 on 6 matching bases. The CDR3 is 13 residues long. V was pared by 6 bases and J by 8 bases, with 16 bases between. The CDR3 reads CASSAPGQTEAFF. The CDR3 nucleotides are TGTGCCAGCAGCGCCCCCGGACAGACAGAAGCTTTCTTT.

The table lists this clonotype with a few counts. The gene calls are TRBV20-1 and TRBJ2-7; a weak D match, TRBD2 (5 bases). V was pared by 5 bases and J by 2 bases, with 16 bases between. The germline gives CDR1 DFQATT, CDR2 SNEGSKA (reference sequence). The CDR3 totals 14 residues. CDR3 loop: CSAEGSSGAYEQYF. In DNA form, the CDR3 reads TGCAGTGCTGAAGGCAGCAGCGGCGCCTACGAGCAGTACTTC.